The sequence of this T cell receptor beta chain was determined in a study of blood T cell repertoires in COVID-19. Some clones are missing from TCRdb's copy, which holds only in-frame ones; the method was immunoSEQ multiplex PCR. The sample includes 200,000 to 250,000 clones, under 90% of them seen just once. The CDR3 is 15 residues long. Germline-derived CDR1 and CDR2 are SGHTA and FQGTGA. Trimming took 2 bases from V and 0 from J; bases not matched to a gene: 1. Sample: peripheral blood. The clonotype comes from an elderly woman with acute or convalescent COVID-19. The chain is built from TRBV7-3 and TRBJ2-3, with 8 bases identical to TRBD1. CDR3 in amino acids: CASSLGQGSTDTQYF. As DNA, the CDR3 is TGTGCCAGCAGCTTAGGACAGGGTAGCACAGATACGCAGTATTTT. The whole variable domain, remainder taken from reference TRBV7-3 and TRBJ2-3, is GAGVSQTPSNKVTEKGKYVELRCDPISGHTALYWYRQSLGQGPEFLIYFQGTGAADDSGLPNDRFFAVRPEGSVSTLKIQRTERGDSAVYLCASSLGQGSTDTQYFGPGTRLTVL.